These T cell receptor beta chains were read from a single sample in a study of T cell repertoires in cytomegalovirus infection. A single record per CDR3 protein comes from TCRdb applying MiXCR to the reads. Of approximately 730,000 distinct CDR3 sequences in the sample, around a third were seen once. No antigen has been assigned to these receptors. The specimen comprised cultured PBMCs, sampled from culture after CMV antigen stimulation. Receptors originate from a human donor in good health (CMV status not recorded). Some clones in this sample may be carry-over from other donors' samples. Both conserved end residues are part of each CDR3. D genes are given only for firm matches. The size field is filled for only some rows; it gives once, few, many or a size class.

TRBJ1-3	TRBV18	few	.	CASSPLRGPGNTIYF	TGTGCCAGCTCACCACTACGAGGGCCTGGAAACACCATATATTTT
TRBJ1-2	TRBV9	.	.	CASSASGHNYGYTF	TGTGCCAGCAGCGCGTCGGGACACAACTATGGCTACACCTTC
TRBJ1-1	TRBV11-2	few	TRBD1	CASSRGPGTEAFF	TGTGCCAGCAGCAGGGGGCCGGGCACTGAAGCTTTCTTT
TRBJ2-3	TRBV10-2	.	.	CASSELTKNTDTQYF	TGCGCCAGCAGTGAACTGACGAAAAACACAGATACGCAGTATTTT
TRBJ2-5	TRBV5-5	few	.	CASSLDPSIQETQYF	TGTGCCAGCAGCTTGGATCCCAGCATACAAGAGACCCAGTACTTC
TRBJ2-7	TRBV28	few	.	CASSFSPPYEQYF	TGTGCCAGCAGTTTCTCCCCCCCCTACGAGCAGTACTTC
TRBJ2-3	TRBV4-1	.	TRBD2	CASSQAVTGGPLTQYF	TGCGCCAGCAGCCAAGCGGTGACGGGAGGCCCCCTTACGCAGTATTTT
TRBJ2-1	TRBV20-1	.	.	CSGTLRNNEQFF	TGCAGTGGGACCCTGCGGAATAATGAGCAGTTCTTC
TRBJ1-4	TRBV19	few	.	CASSWRVRGNEKLFF	TGTGCCAGTAGCTGGAGGGTAAGGGGTAATGAAAAACTGTTTTTT
TRBJ2-7	TRBV6-1	.	TRBD1	CASSPGQGRSYEQYF	TGTGCCAGCAGTCCGGGACAGGGGAGATCCTACGAGCAGTACTTC
TRBJ1-1	TRBV4-1	.	.	CASSQENRENTEAFF	TGCGCCAGCAGCCAAGAGAACAGGGAGAACACTGAAGCTTTCTTT
TRBJ1-2	TRBV7-6	few	.	CASSLGPGTDGYTF	TGTGCCAGCAGCTTAGGACCCGGGACGGATGGCTACACCTTC
TRBJ2-7	TRBV7-2	many	TRBD1	CASTDRVPYEQYF	TGTGCCAGCACCGACAGGGTTCCCTACGAGCAGTACTTC
TRBJ2-5	TRBV15	few	TRBD2	CATSRGSLAGGPSQETQYF	TGTGCCACCAGCAGAGGGTCTCTAGCGGGGGGGCCGAGCCAAGAGACCCAGTACTTC
TRBJ2-1	TRBV2	.	.	CASRDYNEQFF	TGTGCCAGCAGGGACTACAATGAGCAGTTCTTC
TRBJ2-7	TRBV18	once	TRBD1	CASSPRTGGTFYEQYF	TGTGCCAGCTCACCACGGACAGGCGGCACCTTCTACGAGCAGTACTTC
TRBJ2-3	TRBV7-6	.	TRBD1	CASSQGAGTDTQYF	TGTGCCAGCAGCCAGGGGGCGGGCACAGATACGCAGTATTTT
TRBJ2-1	TRBV28	.	.	CASKWRDEQFF	TGTGCCAGCAAGTGGCGCGATGAGCAGTTCTTC
TRBJ2-7	TRBV4-3	.	.	CASSQGYRNAYEQYF	TGCGCCAGCAGCCAAGGTTACAGGAATGCCTACGAGCAGTACTTC
TRBJ2-1	TRBV28	few	.	CASSLLKRLGNEQFF	TGTGCCAGCAGTTTACTAAAAAGGCTCGGCAATGAGCAGTTCTTC
TRBJ2-2	TRBV2	few	TRBD1	CASNYRGQGTGELFF	TGTGCCAGCAACTACAGGGGGCAGGGCACCGGGGAGCTGTTTTTT
TRBJ2-1	TRBV7-2	many	.	CASSPRSNEQFF	TGTGCCAGCAGCCCCCGGTCGAATGAGCAGTTCTTC
TRBJ2-2	TRBV7-2	many	.	CASSSVSGAGELFF	TGTGCCAGCAGCTCTGTTTCTGGGGCCGGGGAGCTGTTTTTT
TRBJ1-3	TRBV12-3/TRBV12-4	.	.	CASTPNPDSRYDHSGNTIYF	TGTGCCAGCACCCCAAACCCCGACAGCCGCTACGATCACTCTGGAAACACCATATATTTT
TRBJ2-3	TRBV20-1	.	.	CSARPGGLAVADTQYF	TGCAGTGCTAGGCCCGGGGGGCTAGCGGTTGCAGATACGCAGTATTTT
TRBJ2-3	TRBV7-4	.	TRBD1	CASSPAGGQTDTQYF	TGTGCCAGCAGCCCCGCAGGGGGCCAAACAGATACGCAGTATTTT
TRBJ2-5	TRBV6-6	.	TRBD2	CASSYEGRGETQYF	TGTGCCAGCAGTTACGAGGGGAGGGGAGAGACCCAGTACTTC
TRBJ2-7	TRBV14	.	.	CASSRWGPFGDEQYF	TGTGCCAGCAGCCGTTGGGGCCCCTTCGGAGACGAGCAGTACTTC